This T cell receptor beta chain was documented in a study of blood T cells in healthy people across ages. Study-level background: Template switching caught about one barcoded beta molecule for each two T cells. The study, taken as a whole, reports: Compared with aged donors, long-lived donors showed fewer expanded clones, suggesting selection.

With respect to this clonotype: Its antigen remains unidentified. A single base separates this from a much larger clone, so it may be a read error.

Next came a second PCR, run for about 7 to 12 cycles, which used a sample-barcoded 5' primer along with a J-beta primer mix. TCRdb called the 5' RACE reads again in MiXCR, with one record for every CDR3 protein. The sample yields around 1.1 million distinct CDR3 sequences, 35% to 40% seen once. The V gene lost 0 bases and the J gene lost 8 bases, with 12 bases spanning the gap. The CDR3 extends over 14 amino acids. Germline loops: CDR1 LGHNA, CDR2 YSLEER. The TCR sequence derives from a man younger than 35 in good health. The sample taken for sequencing was blood. The chain combines TRBV4-3 with TRBJ2-3, with D tentatively TRBD2 (5 bases). In nucleotides, the CDR3 is TGCGCCAGCAGCCAAGATGCTAGCTCGGGTACGCAGTATTTT. This codes for CASSQDASSGTQYF.